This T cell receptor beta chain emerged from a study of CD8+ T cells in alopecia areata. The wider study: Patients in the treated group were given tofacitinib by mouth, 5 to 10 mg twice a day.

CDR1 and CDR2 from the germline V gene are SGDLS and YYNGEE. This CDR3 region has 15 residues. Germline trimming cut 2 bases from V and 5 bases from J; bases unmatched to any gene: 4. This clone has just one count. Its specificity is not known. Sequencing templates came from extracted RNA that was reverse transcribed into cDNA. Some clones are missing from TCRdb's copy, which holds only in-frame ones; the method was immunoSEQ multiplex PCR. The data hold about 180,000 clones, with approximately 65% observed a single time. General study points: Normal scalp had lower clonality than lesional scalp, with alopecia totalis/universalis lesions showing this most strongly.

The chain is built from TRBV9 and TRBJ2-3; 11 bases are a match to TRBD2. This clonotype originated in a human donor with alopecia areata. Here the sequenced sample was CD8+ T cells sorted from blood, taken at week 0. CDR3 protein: CASSVSGGAVDTQYF. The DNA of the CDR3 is TGTGCCAGCAGCGTTAGCGGGGGGGCTGTAGATACGCAGTATTTT.